This entry lists 9 T cell receptor beta chains sequenced from one sample in a study of blood T cell repertoires in COVID-19 (dated by TCRdb to the early 2020s). Libraries were built with the immunoSEQ multiplex PCR assay. Here the immuneACCESS table is served through TCRdb, limited to in-frame sequences with V and J called. Missing clones are a known gap in these copies; in checked studies unresolved V genes cover under half, and the rest lacks a known reason. Across this sample there are over 250,000 clones, with approximately 83% seen only once. 10% to 15% of the sample belongs to the ten largest clones. Sample: peripheral blood. The receptors shown here come from a human donor in a cohort sampled during active COVID-19.

The chain joins TRBV6-4 to TRBJ2-7; D is uncertain. Per the germline V gene, CDR1 is MRHNA and CDR2 is SNTAGT. The CDR3 is 17 residues long. V dropped 2 bases and J dropped 2 bases, with 19 bases sitting between them. CDR3 protein: CASSDATLEINPYEQYF. CDR3 in DNA: TGTGCCAGCAGTGACGCTACCCTAGAAATAAACCCCTACGAGCAGTACTTC.

The chain has TRBV28 and TRBJ1-1, with D possibly being TRBD1 (5 bases). V gave up 6 bases and J gave up 5 bases, with 10 bases separating them. CDR1 MDHEN and CDR2 SYDVKM come from the germline V gene. The CDR3 length is 12 residues. In nucleotides, the CDR3 is TGTGCCAGCAGCTGGGGGGTAACTGAAGCTTTCTTT. This translates into CASSWGVTEAFF.

The V and J genes are TRBV3-1 (or the pseudogene TRBV3-2) and TRBJ2-2; D is possibly TRBD2 (5 bases). The CDR3 has 17 residues. Germline loops: CDR1 LGHDT, CDR2 YNNKEL (reference sequence). Trimming pared 2 bases from V and 4 bases from J, leaving 17 bases between. The CDR3 DNA is TGTGCCAGCAGCCAACGCGGTGGCGCCGGAGGCACCGGGGAGCTGTTTTTT. Translating it yields CASSQRGGAGGTGELFF.

The gene calls are TRBV6-1 and TRBJ1-2; D call uncertain. The germline V gene has CDR1 MNHNS and CDR2 SASEGT. Deletions cut 0 bases from V and 0 bases from J, with 8 bases between. This CDR3 has 15 residues. The CDR3 reads CASSEASPANYGYTF. The CDR3 DNA follows: TGTGCCAGCAGTGAAGCAAGTCCAGCTAACTATGGCTACACCTTC.

The V and J genes are TRBV13 and TRBJ1-6; TRBD1 is a possible D gene (6 bases). The CDR3 is 13 residues long. V was pared by 2 bases and J by 8 bases, with 7 bases between. Germline CDR1 is PRHDT and CDR2 is FYEKMQ (reference sequence). This chain's CDR3 is CASSLPGDSPLHF. The CDR3 DNA reads as TGTGCCAGCAGCTTACCAGGGGATTCACCCCTCCACTTT.

The CDR3, as DNA: TGTGCCAGCACCAGAGGGACTAGCGGAAAATACGAGCAGTACTTC. Residues: CASTRGTSGKYEQYF. The rearrangement joins TRBV6-5 to TRBJ2-7, with 11 bases that match TRBD2. The junction had 9 bases not matched to a gene; V was cut back by 7 bases and J by 4 bases. This CDR3 spans 15 amino acids. Germline assignment: CDR1 MNHEY and CDR2 SVGAGI.

CDR3 protein: CASSPPLSGELFF. CDR3 sequence (DNA): TGTGCCAGCTCACCACCCCTATCCGGGGAGCTGTTTTTT. The gene calls are TRBV18 and TRBJ2-2; no reliable D call. The V gene lost 0 bases and the J gene lost 6 bases, with 5 bases spanning the gap. Germline CDR1 reads KGHSH; CDR2 reads LQKENI. This CDR3 spans 13 amino acids.

This chain connects TRBV6-5 to TRBJ2-6, with 7 nucleotides matching TRBD1. CDR3 length: 15 residues. Per germline, CDR1 MNHEY and CDR2 SVGAGI. The V and J ends lost 6 bases and 2 bases, in that order; junction bases with no gene match: 4. CDR3 sequence: CASRDTGAGANVLTF. The CDR3 DNA reads TGTGCCAGCAGGGACACAGGGGCTGGGGCCAACGTCCTGACTTTC.

As DNA, the CDR3 is TGCGCCAGCAGCCAAGAGGGCGGGAGTGTAGGGAGCACAGATACGCAGTATTTT. It specifies CASSQEGGSVGSTDTQYF. This chain joins TRBV4-3 and TRBJ2-3, with 7 bases fitting TRBD2. Germline CDR1 and CDR2: LGHNA and YSLEER. This CDR3 region has 18 residues. V gave up 0 bases and J gave up 0 bases; unmatched junction bases: 9.